Below are 3 T cell receptor beta chains sequenced from a single sample in a study of T-cell reconstitution after alpha-beta-depleted transplantation in children. For TCRbeta, the library was prepared with unique molecular identifiers. Each CDR3 protein is one row after TCRdb ran MiXCR on the PCR reads. This sample yields 550,000 to 800,000 distinct CDR3 sequences, of which around 13% are seen a single time; around 0.76% belongs to the top ten. Sequencing used PBMCs, obtained before TCRalphabeta/CD19-depleted stem cell transplant. These receptors were obtained from a girl aged 2 to 9 with congenital amegakaryocytic thrombocytopenia, due to receive a stem cell transplant.

This clonotype was counted ten times or more. The rearrangement joins TRBV20-1 to TRBJ2-3, with D tentatively TRBD1 (5 bases). The V gene lost 3 bases and the J gene lost 2 bases, with 9 bases spanning the gap. The CDR3 has 13 residues. CDR1 DFQATT and CDR2 SNEGSKA come from the germline V gene (reference sequence). CDR3 region: CSARGHNTDTQYF. The CDR3 DNA is TGCAGTGCTAGGGGGCATAACACAGATACGCAGTATTTT.

The table lists this clonotype with many counts. This sequence joins TRBV6-5 and TRBJ2-5; D is undetermined. V shed 2 bases and J shed 3 bases, with 10 bases lying between them. Germline values: CDR1 MNHEY, CDR2 SVGAGI. The CDR3 is made up of 14 amino acids. CDR3 residues: CASSYADSEETQYF. CDR3 nucleotides: TGTGCCAGCAGTTACGCCGACTCCGAAGAGACCCAGTACTTC.

Ten or more counts support this clonotype. The chain combines TRBV7-8 with TRBJ2-2; D is unresolved. V lost 5 bases and J lost 3, with 13 bases in between. Germline V gene data show CDR1 as SGHVS and CDR2 as FQNEAQ. The CDR3 has 15 residues. This chain's CDR3 is CASSPLRSDTGELFF. CDR3 bases: TGTGCCAGCAGCCCCCTTAGGTCGGACACCGGGGAGCTGTTTTTT.